A single sample is the source of the 20 T cell receptor beta chains below, sequenced in a study of blood T cell repertoires in COVID-19. Only in-frame clones appear in the TCRdb table, and some are missing; sequencing was by immunoSEQ multiplex PCR. Among more than 110,000 clones listed, about 89% were seen once. Sequencing was done on a sample of peripheral blood. The receptors shown here come from a man aged 55 to 69 with active or convalescent COVID-19.

The chain recombines TRBV5-4 with TRBJ2-1; 8 bases are a match to TRBD1. Unmatched junction bases numbered 2, after V lost 4 bases and J lost 5 bases. Germline assignment: CDR1 SGHNT and CDR2 YYREEE (reference sequence). The CDR3 is made up of 13 amino acids. The CDR3 DNA reads as TGTGCCAGCAGCCGGGACAGGAACAATGAGCAGTTCTTC. Its protein product is CASSRDRNNEQFF.

J is TRBJ1-3 and V is TRBV25-1, with D possibly TRBD1 on 5 matching bases. From germline, CDR1 is MGHDK and CDR2 SYGVNS. The CDR3 is made up of 15 amino acids. Trimming took 4 bases from V and 0 from J, leaving 10 bases between them. The CDR3 is CASSVLGGSGNTIYF. CDR3 in DNA: TGTGCCAGCAGTGTCTTGGGGGGCTCTGGAAACACCATATATTTT.

The chain uses TRBV6-2 or TRBV6-3 and TRBJ1-5; D not certain. The CDR3 sequence is 13 residues long. The V end was cut by 2 bases, the J end by 5 bases, with 7 bases between. Per germline, CDR1 MNHEY and CDR2 SVGEGT. CDR3 DNA sequence: TGTGCCAGCAGTTACACAGATCATCAGCCCCAGCATTTT. Translated, it gives CASSYTDHQPQHF.

V gene TRBV24-1 combines with J gene TRBJ1-5; 10 bases agree with TRBD1. V shed 5 bases, J shed 3 bases, and the junction held 15 bases outside the gene matches. In germline, CDR1 is KGHDR, CDR2 SFDVKD. The CDR3 is made up of 19 amino acids. This CDR3 reads CATSGTTGTGDGINQPQHF. CDR3 coding DNA: TGTGCCACCAGTGGCACTACCGGGACAGGGGATGGGATCAATCAGCCCCAGCATTTT.

The chain couples TRBV28 to TRBJ1-2, with a possible D match to TRBD1 (6 bases). The CDR3 sequence is 17 residues long. Trimming removed 2 bases at V and 4 bases at J, with 20 bases between. Per the germline V gene, CDR1 is MDHEN and CDR2 is SYDVKM. Here the CDR3 DNA reads TGTGCCAGCAGTTTAGACAGGCTCCCTGCACTACGCTATGGCTACACCTTC. The encoded protein is CASSLDRLPALRYGYTF.

This chain joins TRBV3-1 (or the pseudogene TRBV3-2) and TRBJ2-3; 10 bases map to TRBD1. Losses at the gene ends were 3 bases for V and 4 bases for J; bases not matched to a gene: 1. CDR3 length: 14 amino acids. CDR1 is LGHDT and CDR2 is YNNKEL in the germline V gene (reference sequence). As DNA, the CDR3 is TGTGCCAGCAGCCATGGGACAGGGGCAGATACGCAGTATTTT. The encoded protein is CASSHGTGADTQYF.

In this sample, this clone turned up once. The chain carries TRBV9 and TRBJ1-5; D is perhaps TRBD1 (6 bases). This CDR3 has 15 amino acids. Germline CDR1 SGDLS, CDR2 YYNGEE. V lost 2 bases to trimming and J lost 5 bases, with 14 bases between them. DNA for the CDR3: TGTGCCAGCAGCGTTGGTTGGACAGTCGATCAGCCCCAGCATTTT. Amino acid sequence: CASSVGWTVDQPQHF.

This clone was observed a single time. The J gene is TRBJ2-3, the V gene TRBV3-1 (or the pseudogene TRBV3-2); TRBD2 matches 10 bases. Germline V gene lookup returns CDR1 LGHDT and CDR2 YNNKEL (reference sequence). With V trimmed by 3 bases and J by 0 bases, 9 bases remained unmatched. CDR3 length: 18 amino acids. The CDR3 sequence is CASSHTSGIGESTDTQYF. The DNA of the CDR3 is TGTGCCAGCAGCCACACTAGCGGGATAGGGGAAAGCACAGATACGCAGTATTTT.

This chain connects TRBV28 to TRBJ2-1, with a weak D call TRBD1 (6 bases). This CDR3 is built from 14 residues. Germline V gives CDR1 MDHEN, CDR2 SYDVKM. V was shortened by 2 bases and J by 10 bases, with 15 bases between the two germline ends. The DNA of the CDR3 is TGTGCCAGCAGTTTAGCATCTTCCGGGACAGAGCAGTTCTTC. Translating it yields CASSLASSGTEQFF.

The chain carries TRBV7-8 and TRBJ2-7; 9 bases align to TRBD2. There are 14 residues in the CDR3. V was clipped by 3 bases and J by 3 bases; unmatched bases: 3. Germline loops: CDR1 SGHVS, CDR2 FQNEAQ. The CDR3 protein is CASSFKRGVYEQYF. In DNA, the CDR3 is TGTGCCAGCAGCTTTAAGCGGGGGGTCTACGAGCAGTACTTC.

The table lists this clone with a count of one. This chain uses TRBV1 with TRBJ1-1; whether TRBD1, the table's D call, matches the DNA was not checked. TRBV1 is a pseudogene segment. The CDR3 is 16 amino acids. CDR3 protein: CTSSQDTTEDCTEAFF. In DNA, the CDR3 is TGCACCAGCAGCCAAGATACGACAGAGGATTGCACTGAAGCTTTCTTT.

The genes are TRBV28 and TRBJ1-2; D gene unclear. This CDR3 comprises 14 residues. Germline V gene sequence: CDR1 MDHEN, CDR2 SYDVKM. V lost 3 bases, J lost 3 bases, and 11 bases lay in between. CDR3 sequence (DNA): TGTGCCAGCAGTTTGGGCAGGCAAGACTATGGCTACACCTTC. This sequence encodes CASSLGRQDYGYTF.

The J gene is TRBJ2-7, the V gene TRBV10-3; 11 bases agree with TRBD1. The germline V gene encodes CDR1 ENHRY and CDR2 SYGVKD. CDR3 length: 14 residues. The V segment lost 6 bases and the J segment 6 bases; nucleotides outside the gene matches: 7. In DNA form, the CDR3 reads TGTGCCATCAGGGGGGGACAGGGGGATACCGAGCAGTACTTC. Its translation is CAIRGGQGDTEQYF.

This chain links TRBV19 with TRBJ2-5; 12 bases fit TRBD1. J gave up 9 bases and V 6 bases, and 14 bases lay outside the gene matches. Germline CDR1 LNHDA, CDR2 SQIVND (reference sequence). The CDR3 length is 16 residues. The CDR3 region has the DNA TGTGCCAGTAGCCGGGACAGGGGGCCCAGTCTAAGGTCCCAGTACTTC. As protein: CASSRDRGPSLRSQYF.

V usage is TRBV5-6 and J usage is TRBJ1-4; TRBD1 matches at 7 bases. The germline V gene encodes CDR1 SGHDT and CDR2 YYEEEE. CDR3 size: 15 residues. J lost 7 bases, V lost 3 bases, and 9 bases had no gene match. CDR3 loop: CASSYKTGSPEKLFF. CDR3 coding DNA: TGTGCCAGCAGCTATAAGACAGGGAGTCCTGAAAAACTGTTTTTT.

This clone has at least ten counts. The genes are TRBV6-2 or TRBV6-3 and TRBJ1-1, with 7 bases that match TRBD1. The CDR3 totals 14 residues. Germline CDR1 and CDR2: MNHEY and SVGEGT. With V trimmed by 1 base and J by 6 bases, 5 bases remained unmatched. CDR3 sequence reads: CASSYYRGRAEAFF. CDR3 sequence (DNA): TGTGCCAGCAGTTACTACAGGGGACGGGCTGAAGCTTTCTTT.

This rearrangement joins TRBV14 to TRBJ1-6; D ambiguous. Germline CDR1 and CDR2: SGHDN and FVKESK. The V and J ends lost 4 bases and 7 bases respectively, with 14 bases between them. CDR3 length: 15 amino acids. CDR3 nucleotide sequence: TGTGCCAGCAGCCCTCTGACCGAGAGGAATTCACCCCTCCACTTT. This sequence encodes CASSPLTERNSPLHF.

V usage is TRBV29-1 and J usage is TRBJ2-2; the match to TRBD1 covers 7 bases. Germline CDR1 is SQVTM and CDR2 is ANQGSEA. V was clipped by 8 bases and J by 2 bases; unmatched bases: 8. The CDR3 has 14 residues. The CDR3 spells CSTAGTANTGELFF. The DNA for the CDR3 is TGCAGCACGGCCGGGACAGCAAACACCGGGGAGCTGTTTTTT.

The chain combines TRBV18 with TRBJ1-2; 9 nucleotides line up with TRBD1. This CDR3 spans 16 amino acids. With V trimmed by 6 bases and J by 5 bases, 13 bases remained unmatched. Germline CDR1 KGHSH, CDR2 LQKENI. This chain's CDR3 is CASSTSSRDRAYGYTF. The CDR3 DNA reads TGTGCCAGCTCCACAAGTTCCCGGGACAGGGCTTATGGCTACACCTTC.

The chain employs TRBV18 and TRBJ2-7; no firm D call. Between the trimmed V and J ends, which lost 1 base and 5 bases, there was a span of 12 bases. The CDR3 covers 14 residues. CDR1 and CDR2 from the germline V gene are KGHSH and LQKENI. This chain's CDR3 is CASSPLAGENEQYF. CDR3 nucleotide sequence: TGTGCCAGCTCACCACTAGCCGGCGAAAACGAGCAGTACTTC.